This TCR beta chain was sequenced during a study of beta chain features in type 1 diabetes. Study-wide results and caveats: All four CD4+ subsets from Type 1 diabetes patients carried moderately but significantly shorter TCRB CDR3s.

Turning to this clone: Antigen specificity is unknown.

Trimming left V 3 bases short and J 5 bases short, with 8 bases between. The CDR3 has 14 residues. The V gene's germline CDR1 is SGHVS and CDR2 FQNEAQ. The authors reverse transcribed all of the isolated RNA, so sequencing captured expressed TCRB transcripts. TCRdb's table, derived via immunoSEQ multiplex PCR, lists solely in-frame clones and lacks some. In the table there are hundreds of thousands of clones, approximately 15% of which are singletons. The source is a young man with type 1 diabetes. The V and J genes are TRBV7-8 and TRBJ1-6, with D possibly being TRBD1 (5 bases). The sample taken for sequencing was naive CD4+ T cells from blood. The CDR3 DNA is TGTGCCAGCAGCTTGACAGCTAATAATTCACCCCTCCACTTT. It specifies CASSLTANNSPLHF.